Listed below are T cell receptor beta chains from one sample, sequenced in a study of CD8+ T cells in alopecia areata. TCRdb keeps only in-frame clones here, not all; method: immunoSEQ multiplex PCR. The table lists roughly 120,000 clones, approximately 58% of them singletons. What was sequenced was CD4+ T cells sorted from blood. These receptors all come from a human donor in good health. Both conserved end residues are part of each CDR3. A D gene is named only where the DNA matches it firmly. Expanded clones are given a class, and other clones once, few, many or no size at all.

J: TRBJ2-7; D: .; size: few; V: TRBV2; DNA: TGTGCCAGCAACCCGGACAGATCAGCCTACGAGCAGTACTTC; CDR3: CASNPDRSAYEQYF
J: TRBJ2-6; D: .; size: .; V: TRBV5-1; DNA: TGCGCCAGCACGACAGCACTCTCTGGGGCCAACGTCCTGACTTTC; CDR3: CASTTALSGANVLTF
J: TRBJ2-7; D: TRBD2; size: .; V: TRBV9; DNA: TGTGCCAGCAGCCCTCGGGGACTAGCCTACGAGCAGTACTTC; CDR3: CASSPRGLAYEQYF
J: TRBJ2-1; D: .; size: .; V: TRBV7-8; DNA: TGTGCCAGCAGGGCAGGGCGGGCCAGCTCCTACAATGAGCAGTTCTTC; CDR3: CASRAGRASSYNEQFF
J: TRBJ1-5; D: .; size: few; V: TRBV25-1; DNA: TGTGCCAGCAGTGGCACGGGAAGCAATCAGCCCCAGCATTTT; CDR3: CASSGTGSNQPQHF
J: TRBJ1-5; D: .; size: few; V: TRBV21-1; DNA: TGTGCCAGCAGCAACAGTGTCCAGTGGGGTCAGCCCCAGCATTTT; CDR3: CASSNSVQWGQPQHF
J: TRBJ1-4; D: .; size: .; V: TRBV4-1; DNA: TGCGCCAGCAGCCAGTCCGGGGCCGTTAATGAAAAACTGTTTTTT; CDR3: CASSQSGAVNEKLFF
J: TRBJ2-5; D: .; size: .; V: TRBV29-1; DNA: TGCAGCGTTGTTGGGGAGACCCAGTACTTC; CDR3: CSVVGETQYF
J: TRBJ2-1; D: TRBD2; size: .; V: TRBV4-1; DNA: TGCGCCAGCAGCCCCTTAGGGGTAGCGGGGGCCAATGAGCAGTTCTTC; CDR3: CASSPLGVAGANEQFF
J: TRBJ1-6; D: .; size: .; V: TRBV4-1; DNA: TGCGCCAGCAGCCAAGTCTGGGCAAACAAAGGGGCACCCCTCCACTTT; CDR3: CASSQVWANKGAPLHF
J: TRBJ2-3; D: .; size: .; V: TRBV29-1; DNA: TGCAGCGTTATATTAGTGGCAGATACGCAGTATTTT; CDR3: CSVILVADTQYF
J: TRBJ2-5; D: TRBD2; size: few; V: TRBV4-2; DNA: TGTGCCAGCAGCCAAGATCTGGCGGGGGGCGCGTCCCAAGAGACCCAGTACTTC; CDR3: CASSQDLAGGASQETQYF
J: TRBJ2-2; D: TRBD2; size: .; V: TRBV30; DNA: TGTGCCTGGATCTCCCGAGCTAGCGGGGTGACCGGGGAGCTGTTTTTT; CDR3: CAWISRASGVTGELFF
J: TRBJ2-3; D: .; size: .; V: TRBV5-1; DNA: TGTGCCAGCAGCTTGTACCAGCGGGATACGCAGTATTTT; CDR3: CASSLYQRDTQYF